The 28 T cell receptor beta chains listed next were all sequenced from one sample in a study of Ad26.COV2.S vaccination and SARS-CoV-2 variants. The treatment is: approximately 18 received Ad26.COV2.S at low or high dose, single or two shots; roughly five received placebo; per-sample allocation not given. Each sample was drawn 63 days after the first injection (of vaccine or placebo). Using immunoSEQ multiplex PCR, the repertoire was profiled, and TCRdb retains in-frame clones only, with some absent. The sample gives about 460,000 clones, approximately 90% of which show up once; under 2% is in the top ten. This specimen consisted of peripheral blood, obtained in a trial of Ad26.COV2.S vaccine versus placebo. The receptors come from a person aged 18 to 65 who received the Ad26.COV2.S COVID-19 vaccine or a placebo.

A remark on this clone: Other DNA sequences within the sample encode an identical CDR3. This chain joins TRBV30 and TRBJ2-3; D is undetermined. Germline CDR1 GTSNPN, CDR2 SVGIG (reference sequence). The ends were cut back, 5 bases at V and 0 bases at J, with 6 bases in the middle. This CDR3 contains 12 residues. Here the CDR3 DNA reads TGTGCCTGGGACTCCAGCACAGATACGCAGTATTTT. Its translation: CAWDSSTDTQYF.

The chain couples TRBV29-1 to TRBJ2-7; 10 nucleotides align to TRBD1. Germline values: CDR1 SQVTM, CDR2 ANQGSEA. Trimming cost V 1 base and J 4 bases; bases outside gene matches: 7. The CDR3 is 15 residues long. The CDR3, as DNA: TGCAGCGTTGAAGGCTGGACAGGGGGGCCGTACGAGCAGTACTTC. Its protein is CSVEGWTGGPYEQYF.

The chain uses TRBV6-5 and TRBJ2-3; TRBD1 aligns across 8 bases. Per germline, CDR1 MNHEY and CDR2 SVGAGI. V shed 2 bases and J 4 bases; nucleotides not matched to a gene: 2. This CDR3 region has 14 residues. CDR3 DNA: TGTGCCAGCAGTTACGACAGGGGACCAGATACGCAGTATTTT. It encodes CASSYDRGPDTQYF.

The chain has TRBV5-4 and TRBJ2-3; D call uncertain. CDR1 and CDR2 from the germline V gene are SGHNT and YYREEE (reference sequence). V lost 4 bases to trimming and J lost 6 bases, with 12 bases between them. The CDR3 totals 13 residues. CDR3 in DNA: TGTGCCAGCAGCCAACAGACCGGGGATACGCAGTATTTT. This codes for CASSQQTGDTQYF.

The chain links TRBV7-9 to TRBJ2-3; D remains ambiguous. CDR1 is SEHNR and CDR2 is FQNEAQ in the germline V gene (reference sequence). Trimming cost V 0 bases and J 1 base, with 11 bases left between them. The length of the CDR3 is 16 residues. This CDR3 reads CASSLAVARRTDTQYF. CDR3 DNA sequence: TGTGCCAGCAGCTTAGCGGTCGCCAGGCGCACAGATACGCAGTATTTT.

The chain couples TRBV5-6 to TRBJ1-2; no clear D gene. V lost 1 base, J lost 8 bases, and 9 bases lay in between. The CDR3 is 12 amino acids. Germline lookup yields CDR1 SGHDT and CDR2 YYEEEE. The CDR3 spells CASSLRGWGYTF. CDR3 bases: TGTGCCAGCAGCTTGAGAGGTTGGGGCTACACCTTC.

This clone was seen more than once but under ten times. This chain uses TRBV19 with TRBJ2-1, with 13 bases identical to TRBD2. In germline, CDR1 is LNHDA, CDR2 SQIVND (reference sequence). The trim removed 1 base at V and 3 bases at J, leaving 6 bases unmatched. There are 18 residues in the CDR3. The CDR3 DNA reads TGTGCCAGTAGTATAGGGGCTGGGACTAGCGGGAACTACAATGAGCAGTTCTTC. It encodes CASSIGAGTSGNYNEQFF.

The chain combines TRBV7-9 with TRBJ2-3; D is unresolved. Germline CDR1 is SEHNR and CDR2 is FQNEAQ (reference sequence). This CDR3 contains 15 residues. V lost 5 bases to trimming and J lost 0 bases, with 12 bases between them. The DNA for the CDR3 is TGTGCCAGCAGCCCCCGGGTCCGTAGCACAGATACGCAGTATTTT. It translates to CASSPRVRSTDTQYF.

This clone has more than one count but fewer than ten. CDR3 in amino acids: CASGSLAKNIQYF. The CDR3 nucleotides are TGTGCCAGCGGCAGTTTAGCCAAAAACATTCAGTACTTC. The chain employs TRBV2 and TRBJ2-4; D is unresolved. In germline, CDR1 is SNHLY, CDR2 FYNNEI. Deletions cut 8 bases from V and 0 bases from J, with 8 bases between. The CDR3 has 13 amino acids.

This chain connects TRBV7-6 to TRBJ1-1; 11 bases are a match to TRBD1. Germline V lookup: CDR1 SGHVS, CDR2 FNYEAQ. The V gene end was trimmed by 5 bases and the J gene end by 0 bases; junction bases not matched to a gene: 2. The CDR3 sequence is 15 residues long. CDR3 loop: CASSRTGGLNTEAFF. Written as DNA, the CDR3 is TGTGCCAGCAGCCGGACAGGGGGCCTGAACACTGAAGCTTTCTTT.

V usage is TRBV2 and J usage is TRBJ1-2; TRBD1 matches 10 bases. Unmatched junction bases numbered 7, after V lost 6 bases and J lost 6 bases. Looked up from germline, CDR1 is SNHLY and CDR2 is FYNNEI. The CDR3 sequence is 14 residues long. CDR3 region: CASSWDRGFDGYTF. The CDR3 nucleotides are TGTGCCAGCAGCTGGGACAGGGGTTTTGATGGCTACACCTTC.

This clone turned up a few times. The chain carries TRBV30 and TRBJ1-6; D gene unclear. The V and J ends lost 4 bases and 0 bases respectively, with 13 bases between them. The germline gives CDR1 GTSNPN, CDR2 SVGIG (reference sequence). This CDR3 comprises 16 residues. The CDR3 is CAWKKDESSYNSPLHF. Here the CDR3 DNA reads TGTGCCTGGAAAAAAGACGAGAGCTCCTATAATTCACCCCTCCACTTT.

This clone was picked up one time. This chain links TRBV6-5 with TRBJ2-3; tentatively, D is TRBD1 (6 bases). CDR1 is MNHEY and CDR2 is SVGAGI in the germline V gene. The CDR3 sequence is 13 residues long. The V gene lost 6 bases and the J gene lost 6 bases, with 13 bases spanning the gap. The CDR3 nucleotides are TGTGCCAGCAGGGGACAAGCCAGGGATACGCAGTATTTT. This translates into CASRGQARDTQYF.

The gene calls are TRBV3-1 (or the pseudogene TRBV3-2) and TRBJ1-1; 11 bases match TRBD1. In germline, CDR1 is LGHDT, CDR2 YNNKEL (reference sequence). J gave up 3 bases and V 4 bases, and 7 bases lay outside the gene matches. The CDR3 contains 16 residues. Written as DNA, the CDR3 is TGTGCCAGCAGCCCTTGGACAGGGGGCACGCACACTGAAGCTTTCTTT. This encodes CASSPWTGGTHTEAFF.

This clone is a singleton in its sample. This chain connects TRBV2 to TRBJ1-2; a weak D match, TRBD1 (6 bases). Looked up from germline, CDR1 is SNHLY and CDR2 is FYNNEI. V was shortened by 6 bases and J by 4 bases, with 15 bases between the two germline ends. This CDR3 contains 14 residues. The chain's CDR3 is CASSNRAFPYGYTF. The CDR3 DNA follows: TGTGCCAGCAGCAACAGGGCTTTTCCCTATGGCTACACCTTC.

This chain links TRBV7-9 with TRBJ1-5; D is possibly TRBD1 (5 bases). Germline-derived CDR1 and CDR2 are SEHNR and FQNEAQ (reference sequence). The CDR3 has 12 amino acids. V lost 5 bases and J 4 bases, leaving 6 bases between the germline ends. The CDR3, as DNA: TGTGCCAGCAGCGGGGGAAATCAGCCCCAGCATTTT. Translation gives CASSGGNQPQHF.

This clone appeared a single time. The genes are TRBV9 and TRBJ1-1, with D tentatively TRBD1 (5 bases). Germline V gives CDR1 SGDLS, CDR2 YYNGEE. The germline V and J ends were trimmed by 5 bases and 4 bases, with 15 bases remaining between them. This CDR3 comprises 14 residues. The DNA of the CDR3 is TGTGCCAGCAGGCCCAGTGGGGGTGGCACTGAAGCTTTCTTT. It specifies CASRPSGGGTEAFF.

This chain uses TRBV5-1 with TRBJ2-5; 8 nucleotides align to TRBD2. Germline V gives CDR1 SGHRS, CDR2 YFSETQ. The J segment lost 3 bases and the V segment lost 0 bases, leaving 10 bases of the junction unmatched. CDR3 length equals 17 residues. In nucleotides, the CDR3 is TGCGCCAGCAGCTTGGCCCCTCTAGCGGGCCGAAAAGAGACCCAGTACTTC. Encoded protein: CASSLAPLAGRKETQYF.

The genes are TRBV7-9 and TRBJ2-2; D gene uncertain. V shed 5 bases and J shed 1 base, with 5 bases lying between them. The CDR3 sequence is 13 residues long. CDR1 is SEHNR and CDR2 is FQNEAQ in the germline V gene (reference sequence). The CDR3 region has the DNA TGTGCCAGCAGCCCACTGAACACCGGGGAGCTGTTTTTT. It is translated as CASSPLNTGELFF.

The genes are TRBV19 and TRBJ1-5, with D tentatively TRBD1 (6 bases). CDR3 length equals 15 residues. Trimming cost V 5 bases and J 0 bases, with 11 bases left between them. Germline CDR1 and CDR2: LNHDA and SQIVND (reference sequence). CDR3 DNA sequence: TGTGCCAGTAGTGTCCAGGGGAGTAGCAATCAGCCCCAGCATTTT. Amino acids: CASSVQGSSNQPQHF.

The chain employs TRBV7-2 and TRBJ1-5; D is uncertain. The ends were cut back, 0 bases at V and 4 bases at J, with 4 bases in the middle. CDR3 length equals 13 residues. CDR1 is SGHTA and CDR2 is FQGNSA in the germline V gene. CDR3 bases: TGTGCCAGCAGCTTAGCCGAGAATCAGCCCCAGCATTTT. It yields the protein CASSLAENQPQHF.

The rearrangement uses TRBV6-1 and TRBJ1-2; TRBD1 is a possible D gene (5 bases). Trimming took off 2 bases at V and 4 bases at J, with 14 bases between the two ends. CDR3 length: 15 residues. The germline V gene encodes CDR1 MNHNS and CDR2 SASEGT. The CDR3 nucleotides are TGTGCCAGCAGTGAACCGGGACGGTTCCCCTATGGCTACACCTTC. It codes for CASSEPGRFPYGYTF.

The V call is TRBV2, the J call TRBJ2-7; TRBD2 aligns across 13 bases. The length of the CDR3 is 15 residues. Germline assignment: CDR1 SNHLY and CDR2 FYNNEI. V lost 5 bases and J lost 4; bases outside the gene matches: 5. CDR3 residues: CASSPLAGGIYEQYF. In nucleotides, the CDR3 is TGTGCCAGCAGTCCACTAGCGGGAGGGATATACGAGCAGTACTTC.

The V gene is TRBV30, the J gene TRBJ2-7, with a possible D match to TRBD1 (6 bases). This CDR3 spans 13 amino acids. V was clipped by 0 bases and J by 5 bases, with 11 bases between them. Germline assignment: CDR1 GTSNPN and CDR2 SVGIG (reference sequence). For the CDR3, the DNA is TGTGCCTGGAGTGTTCAGGGGTCGCACGAGCAGTACTTC. This sequence encodes CAWSVQGSHEQYF.

The chain couples TRBV13 to TRBJ1-2; no clear D gene. V was pared by 2 bases and J by 6 bases, with 7 bases between. This CDR3 region has 12 residues. The germline CDR1 and CDR2 sequences are PRHDT and FYEKMQ (reference sequence). As DNA, the CDR3 is TGTGCCAGCAGCTTAACGGAAGATGGCTACACCTTC. It is translated as CASSLTEDGYTF.

The V call is TRBV6-5, the J call TRBJ2-3; the match to TRBD2 covers 11 bases. The V gene end was trimmed by 6 bases and the J gene end by 6 bases; junction bases not matched to a gene: 8. CDR3 length equals 15 residues. The germline V gene has CDR1 MNHEY and CDR2 SVGAGI. CDR3: CASRHGLAGPDTQYF. CDR3 bases: TGTGCCAGCAGGCACGGACTAGCGGGCCCCGATACGCAGTATTTT.

The V and J genes are TRBV29-1 and TRBJ1-5; D might be TRBD1 (6 bases). This CDR3 contains 15 residues. Germline CDR1 and CDR2: SQVTM and ANQGSEA. The ends were cut back, 7 bases at V and 5 bases at J, with 21 bases in the middle. The CDR3 protein is CSASAGGRKDQPQHF. CDR3 in DNA: TGCAGCGCTTCAGCTGGGGGCAGGAAGGATCAGCCCCAGCATTTT.

This clone was seen once. The genes are TRBV5-1 and TRBJ2-3, with D perhaps given as TRBD1 or TRBD2 (5 bases each). CDR3 size: 15 residues. Germline V CDR1 and CDR2: SGHRS, YFSETQ. V was trimmed by 6 bases and J by 2 bases, leaving 16 bases between them. For the CDR3, the DNA is TGCGCCAGCAAGGGCGAGGGGCAAAACACAGATACGCAGTATTTT. Its translation: CASKGEGQNTDTQYF.